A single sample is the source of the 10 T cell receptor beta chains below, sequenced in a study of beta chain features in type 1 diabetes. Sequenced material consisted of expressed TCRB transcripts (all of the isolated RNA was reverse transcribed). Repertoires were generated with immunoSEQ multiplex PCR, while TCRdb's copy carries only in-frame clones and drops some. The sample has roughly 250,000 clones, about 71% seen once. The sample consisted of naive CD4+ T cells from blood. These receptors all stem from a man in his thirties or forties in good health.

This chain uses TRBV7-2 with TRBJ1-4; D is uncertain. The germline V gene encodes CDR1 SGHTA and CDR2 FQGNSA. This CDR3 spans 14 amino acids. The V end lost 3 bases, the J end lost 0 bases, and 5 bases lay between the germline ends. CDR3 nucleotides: TGTGCCAGCAGCTTCGGGGCAACTAATGAAAAACTGTTTTTT. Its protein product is CASSFGATNEKLFF.

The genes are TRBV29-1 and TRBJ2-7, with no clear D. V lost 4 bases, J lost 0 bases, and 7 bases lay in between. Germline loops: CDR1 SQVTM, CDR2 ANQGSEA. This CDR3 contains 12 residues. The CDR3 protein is CSVGVGSYEQYF. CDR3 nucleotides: TGCAGCGTTGGCGTGGGCTCCTACGAGCAGTACTTC.

The CDR3 DNA follows: TGCAGCGTAGAGATCGGGGAGACCCAGTACTTC. This codes for CSVEIGETQYF. The rearrangement uses TRBV29-1 and TRBJ2-5; no clear D gene. Trimming shortened V by 6 bases and J by 5 bases, and 10 bases separated the two germline ends. This CDR3 has 11 amino acids. Germline V gives CDR1 SQVTM, CDR2 ANQGSEA.

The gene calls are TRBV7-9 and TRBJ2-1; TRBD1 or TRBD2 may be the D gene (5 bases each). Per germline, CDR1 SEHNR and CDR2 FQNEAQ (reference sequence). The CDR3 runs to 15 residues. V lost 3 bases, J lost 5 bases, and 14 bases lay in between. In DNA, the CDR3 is TGTGCCAGCAGCTTGGGGCGAGGGCCTCACAATGAGCAGTTCTTC. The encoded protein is CASSLGRGPHNEQFF.

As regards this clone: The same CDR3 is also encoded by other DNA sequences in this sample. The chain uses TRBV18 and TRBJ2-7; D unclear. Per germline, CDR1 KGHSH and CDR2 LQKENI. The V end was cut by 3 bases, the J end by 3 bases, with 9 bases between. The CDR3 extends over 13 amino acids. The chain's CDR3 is CASSPRQNYEQYF. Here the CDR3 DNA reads TGTGCCAGCTCACCCCGTCAGAACTACGAGCAGTACTTC. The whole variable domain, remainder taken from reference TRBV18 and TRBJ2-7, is NAGVMQNPRHLVRRRGQEARLRCSPMKGHSHVYWYRQLPEEGLKFMVYLQKENIIDESGMPKERFSAEFPKEGPSILRIQQVVRGDSAAYFCASSPRQNYEQYFGPGTRLTVT.

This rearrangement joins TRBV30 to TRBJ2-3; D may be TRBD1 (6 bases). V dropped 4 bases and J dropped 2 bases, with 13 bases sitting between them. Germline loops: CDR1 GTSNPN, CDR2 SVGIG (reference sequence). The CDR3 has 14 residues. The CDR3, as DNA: TGTGCCTGGACGACAGGAACTTACACAGATACGCAGTATTTT. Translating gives CAWTTGTYTDTQYF.

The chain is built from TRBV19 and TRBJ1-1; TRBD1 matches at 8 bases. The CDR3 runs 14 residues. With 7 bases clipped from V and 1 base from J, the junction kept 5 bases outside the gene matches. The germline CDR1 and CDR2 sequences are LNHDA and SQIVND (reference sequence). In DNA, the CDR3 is TGTGCCAGTACCCTGGACAGGGCGAACACTGAAGCTTTCTTT. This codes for CASTLDRANTEAFF.

The CDR3 protein is CAWAQGFDQEQYF. CDR3 bases: TGTGCCTGGGCGCAAGGATTCGATCAAGAGCAGTACTTC. This sequence joins TRBV30 and TRBJ2-7; no clear D. From germline, CDR1 is GTSNPN and CDR2 SVGIG (reference sequence). The CDR3 runs to 13 residues. The V and J ends lost 5 bases and 7 bases respectively, with 18 bases between them.

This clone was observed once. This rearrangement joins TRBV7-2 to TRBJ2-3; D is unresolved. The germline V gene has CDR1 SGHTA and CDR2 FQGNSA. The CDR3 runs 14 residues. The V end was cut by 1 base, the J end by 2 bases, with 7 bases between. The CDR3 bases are TGTGCCAGCAGCTTAGACCCTTTCACAGATACGCAGTATTTT. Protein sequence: CASSLDPFTDTQYF.

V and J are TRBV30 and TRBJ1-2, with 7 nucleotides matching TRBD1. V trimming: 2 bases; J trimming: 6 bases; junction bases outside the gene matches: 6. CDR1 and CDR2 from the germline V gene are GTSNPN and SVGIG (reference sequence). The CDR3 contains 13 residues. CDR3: CAWSSRGRDGYTF. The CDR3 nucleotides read TGTGCCTGGAGTAGTAGGGGGCGGGATGGCTACACCTTC.